Listed here are 13 T cell receptor beta chains from one sample, sequenced in a study of T cell responses to AZD1222 COVID-19 vaccine. Sequenced by immunoSEQ multiplex PCR; TCRdb stores in-frame clones only, minus some. Of about 110,000 clones in the sample, 92% were seen once. The specimen comprised peripheral blood, sampled 28 days after the second AZD1222 dose. The receptor set was obtained from an adult who received the AZD1222 COVID-19 vaccine.

The chain is built from TRBV11-1 and TRBJ1-2, with no clear D. Trimming cost V 1 base and J 4 bases, with 7 bases left between them. Germline V gene lookup returns CDR1 SGHAT and CDR2 FQDESV (reference sequence). CDR3 length equals 13 residues. The CDR3 DNA sequence: TGTGCCAGCAGCTTAGGCAGGTCCTATGGCTACACCTTC. It is translated as CASSLGRSYGYTF. The full variable domain, in which reference TRBV11-1 and TRBJ1-2 provide the parts outside the CDR3, is EAEVAQSPRYKITEKSQAVAFWCDPISGHATLYWYRQILGQGPELLVQFQDESVVDDSQLPKDRFSAERLKGVDSTLKIQPAELGDSAMYLCASSLGRSYGYTFGSGTRLTVV.

J is TRBJ1-3 and V is TRBV25-1, with 9 bases aligning to TRBD1. The junction had 6 bases not matched to a gene; V was cut back by 5 bases and J by 7 bases. The germline V gene encodes CDR1 MGHDK and CDR2 SYGVNS. The CDR3 consists of 14 residues. CDR3 bases: TGTGCCAGCAGTAATACCGGGACAGGGAACACCATATATTTT. It specifies CASSNTGTGNTIYF.

This clone appeared a single time. V is TRBV3-1 (or the pseudogene TRBV3-2) and J is TRBJ1-1; TRBD1 matches at 7 bases. CDR1 and CDR2 (germline): LGHDT, YNNKEL (reference sequence). This CDR3 has 12 amino acids. V was pared by 4 bases and J by 7 bases, with 3 bases of the junction left unmatched. The CDR3 protein is CASSLTGDEAFF. DNA of the CDR3: TGTGCCAGCAGCCTTACAGGGGATGAAGCTTTCTTT.

This clone appeared a single time. This chain joins TRBV7-2 and TRBJ2-3, with TRBD2 matching over 7 bases. After removal of 0 bases from V and 1 base from J, the junction contained 7 bases not matched to a gene. CDR1 and CDR2 (germline): SGHTA, FQGNSA. The CDR3 is 17 amino acids. This chain's CDR3 is CASSLAPPSGGTDTQYF. The CDR3 DNA follows: TGTGCCAGCAGCTTAGCGCCCCCTAGCGGAGGCACAGATACGCAGTATTTT.

The chain combines TRBV12-3 or TRBV12-4 with TRBJ2-5, with D tentatively TRBD2 (7 bases). V lost 6 bases to trimming and J lost 4 bases, with 12 bases between them. The CDR3 is made up of 13 amino acids. CDR3 sequence: CASSRGAGETQYF. The CDR3 DNA is TGTGCCAGCAGCCGGGGGGCTGGAGAGACCCAGTACTTC.

The chain links TRBV11-3 to TRBJ2-2, with D uncertain. V shed 0 bases and J shed 4 bases, with 9 bases lying between them. The CDR3 runs to 15 residues. Germline-derived CDR1 and CDR2 are SGHNT and YENEEA. The CDR3 coding sequence is TGTGCCAGCAGCTTAGATATTTCCACCACCGGGGAGCTGTTTTTT. Translated: CASSLDISTTGELFF.

This clone has more than one count but fewer than ten. The chain employs TRBV9 and TRBJ1-6; TRBD1 agrees at 7 bases. CDR3 length equals 16 residues. Trimming removed 3 bases from V and 4 bases from J; junction bases left unmatched: 7. Germline V lookup: CDR1 SGDLS, CDR2 YYNGEE. CDR3 sequence: CASSEGQRGYNSPLHF. Here the CDR3 DNA reads TGTGCCAGCAGCGAGGGACAGCGGGGTTATAATTCACCCCTCCACTTT. The complete variable domain, with remaining parts taken from reference TRBV9 and TRBJ1-6, reads DSGVTQTPKHLITATGQRVTLRCSPRSGDLSVYWYQQSLDQGLQFLIQYYNGEERAKGNILERFSAQQFPDLHSELNLSSLELGDSALYFCASSEGQRGYNSPLHFGNGTRLTVT.

The chain couples TRBV9 to TRBJ2-6; D is ambiguous. The CDR3 spans 14 residues. Looked up from germline, CDR1 is SGDLS and CDR2 is YYNGEE. V gave up 4 bases and J gave up 3 bases, with 8 bases separating them. The CDR3 DNA sequence: TGTGCCAGCAGCCCTCCGTTTGGGGCCAACGTCCTGACTTTC. Its protein is CASSPPFGANVLTF.

The chain couples TRBV5-1 to TRBJ2-3; no reliable D call. The V end was cut by 0 bases, the J end by 11 bases, with 22 bases between. Germline V gene sequence: CDR1 SGHRS, CDR2 YFSETQ. The CDR3 extends over 16 amino acids. The CDR3 loop reads CASSLGEAYPPSGQYF. Written as DNA, the CDR3 is TGCGCCAGCAGCTTGGGAGAGGCCTACCCTCCATCTGGGCAGTATTTT.

V gene TRBV5-1 combines with J gene TRBJ2-5, with 7 bases lining up with TRBD2. The trim removed 2 bases at V and 4 bases at J, leaving 2 bases unmatched. Germline V CDR1 and CDR2: SGHRS, YFSETQ. The CDR3 contains 13 residues. The CDR3, as DNA: TGCGCCAGCAGCTTCGCTAGCGGAGAGACCCAGTACTTC. Its protein product is CASSFASGETQYF. The complete variable domain, with remaining parts taken from reference TRBV5-1 and TRBJ2-5, reads KAGVTQTPRYLIKTRGQQVTLSCSPISGHRSVSWYQQTPGQGLQFLFEYFSETQRNKGNFPGRFSGRQFSNSRSEMNVSTLELGDSALYLCASSFASGETQYFGPGTRLLVL.

This chain links TRBV3-1 (or the pseudogene TRBV3-2) with TRBJ1-4, with D possibly being TRBD1 (5 bases). Trimming removed 3 bases from V and 8 bases from J, with 10 bases in between. The CDR3 has 13 amino acids. Germline loops: CDR1 LGHDT, CDR2 YNNKEL (reference sequence). The CDR3 sequence: CASSQVGAEKLFF. For the CDR3, the DNA is TGTGCCAGCAGCCAGGTCGGGGCCGAAAAACTGTTTTTT.

The V gene is TRBV5-1, the J gene TRBJ1-1; unclear D gene. The germline CDR1 and CDR2 sequences are SGHRS and YFSETQ. With 4 bases removed from V and 6 bases from J, the gap between germline ends came to 13 bases. The CDR3 covers 13 residues. DNA of the CDR3: TGCGCCAGCAGCGAGTCCGGCGGGCCTGAAGCTTTCTTT. It encodes CASSESGGPEAFF.

The chain recombines TRBV18 with TRBJ1-5, with 7 nucleotides matching TRBD1. CDR3 size: 13 residues. Trimming removed 6 bases from V and 3 bases from J; junction bases left unmatched: 2. Germline loops: CDR1 KGHSH, CDR2 LQKENI. CDR3 coding DNA: TGTGCCAGCTCGACAGGGTCCAATCAGCCCCAGCATTTT. Encoded protein: CASSTGSNQPQHF.